This T cell receptor (beta chain) was observed in a study of blood T cell repertoires in COVID-19. Those who participated ranged in age from about 18 to 89 years and resided in 24 US areas. Clinical history as reported by participants underpinned cohort assignment. Only in-frame clones appear in the TCRdb table, and some are missing; sequencing was by immunoSEQ multiplex PCR. Of about 480,000 clones in the sample, roughly 88% are singletons; the top ten hold less than 2%. This CDR3 comprises 13 residues. V gave up 5 bases and J gave up 7 bases, with 12 bases separating them. In germline, CDR1 is SEHNR, CDR2 FQNEAQ (reference sequence). Concerning this clone itself: This sample also contains other DNA sequences that code for the same CDR3.

Sequencing input: PBMCs or T cells enriched from blood (not recorded which). The sequence came from a woman between 40 and 55 years old who had recovered from COVID-19. V gene TRBV7-9 combines with J gene TRBJ1-5; D not certain. The CDR3 reads CASSLGSGQPQHF. DNA for the CDR3: TGTGCCAGCAGCCTCGGGAGCGGCCAGCCCCAGCATTTT. Using reference TRBV7-9 and TRBJ1-5 for the parts outside the CDR3, the full variable domain is DTGVSQNPRHKITKRGQNVTFRCDPISEHNRLYWYRQTLGQGPEFLTYFQNEAQLEKSRLLSDRFSAERPKGSFSTLEIQRTEQGDSAMYLCASSLGSGQPQHFGDGTRLSIL.